This T cell receptor beta chain comes out of a study of tumor-infiltrating lymphocytes in primary liver carcinoma. Background on the study: These were node-negative, non-metastatic T1-T3 tumors of about 4 to 11 cm. Each of the samples returned roughly 3.65 to 7.5 million productive TCRbeta reads (a yield similar across tissue types). Points from the study as a whole: Researchers found tumor-adjacent and tumor-blood pairs overlapped less than tumor region pairs.

A constant-region primer primed TCR beta cDNA synthesis from 400 to 550 ng of total RNA. Construction of TCR beta libraries relied on three successive nested multiplex PCR rounds employing slightly modified ARM-PCR. A C-beta reverse primer and TRBV1-TRBV30 forward primers served in each of the first two PCR rounds, at about 10 cycles apiece. Each CDR3 protein gets one entry after TCRdb re-called the multiplex PCR reads with MiXCR. Found here are 90,000 to 150,000 distinct CDR3 sequences, nearly 70% of them singletons; the top ten hold 7.5% to 10%. V was clipped by 5 bases and J by 7 bases; unmatched bases: 14. Germline CDR1 reads SEHNR; CDR2 reads FQNEAQ (reference sequence). The CDR3 is 17 residues long. Co-extracted RNA and DNA came from roughly 20-30 mg of unsorted bulk tissue. The sample holds many counts of this clonotype. Its antigen is undetermined.

The V gene is TRBV7-9, the J gene TRBJ1-2, with 12 bases matching TRBD1. The sequenced material came from tumor-adjacent normal liver tissue. The receptor was derived from a woman aged 60-75 years with primary liver carcinoma and hepatitis B virus infection. The CDR3 bases are TGTGCCAGCAGCACGGGAGGCTCGGGACAGGGGGCTGGTGGCTACACCTTC. Amino acids: CASSTGGSGQGAGGYTF.